The 30 T cell receptor beta chains below all came from one sample that was sequenced in a study of Graves' ophthalmopathy and Graves' hyperthyroidism. TCR beta CDR3 amplification used RNA transcripts. Second-round multiplex PCR followed a first-round RT-PCR using HTBI primers. MiXCR, applied by TCRdb to the multiplex PCR reads, yields one record per CDR3 protein. This sample has about 400,000 distinct CDR3 sequences, with around 16% found just once. Sequencing was performed on peripheral blood. Receptor source: a young woman with Graves' ophthalmopathy.

This clonotype was observed at least ten times. The J gene is TRBJ1-1, the V gene TRBV6-6, with a weak D call TRBD1 (5 bases). Germline lookup yields CDR1 MNHNY and CDR2 SVGAGI (reference sequence). Trimming pared 8 bases from V and 6 bases from J, leaving 19 bases between. The CDR3 is made up of 14 amino acids. DNA for the CDR3: TGTGCCAGCCAATTGCTGCTCCGGGGCGCTGAAGCTTTCTTT. Amino acid sequence: CASQLLLRGAEAFF.

This clonotype was observed at least ten times. J is TRBJ2-7 and V is TRBV7-2, with D maybe TRBD1 (6 bases). V was cut by 4 bases and J by 2 bases, with 12 bases left in between. The CDR3 extends over 14 amino acids. The germline V gene has CDR1 SGHTA and CDR2 FQGNSA. The CDR3 coding sequence is TGTGCCAGCAGCTCCTCACAGGGACCCTACGAGCAGTACTTC. Protein product: CASSSSQGPYEQYF.

The J gene is TRBJ2-7, the V gene TRBV15; D could derive from TRBD1 or TRBD2 (6 bases each). V was clipped by 5 bases and J by 6 bases, with 17 bases between them. Germline V lookup: CDR1 LNHNV, CDR2 YYDKDF (reference sequence). The CDR3 has 14 amino acids. CDR3 sequence reads: CATSVGPGASEQYF. The CDR3 bases are TGTGCCACCAGCGTGGGACCGGGGGCGAGCGAGCAGTACTTC.

This clonotype was seen at least ten times. This chain links TRBV3-1 with TRBJ1-1; D is uncertain. Looked up from germline, CDR1 is LGHDT and CDR2 is YNNKEL (reference sequence). V lost 7 bases and J lost 1, with 10 bases in between. The length of the CDR3 is 13 residues. CDR3 nucleotides: TGTGCCAGCACAGCGGATCCGAACACTGAAGCTTTCTTT. Translation: CASTADPNTEAFF.

This clonotype was counted ten times or more. The rearrangement links TRBV4-1 to TRBJ1-1; no definite D call. Germline-derived CDR1 and CDR2 are MGHRA and YSYEKL. V lost 1 base and J 7 bases, leaving 7 bases between the germline ends. This CDR3 has 12 amino acids. Here the CDR3 reads CASSQARGEAFF. The CDR3 region has the DNA TGCGCCAGCAGCCAAGCTCGGGGTGAAGCTTTCTTT.

This clonotype was recorded many times. CDR3 sequence reads: CASSSLQRGGYEQYF. CDR3 nucleotides: TGTGCCAGCAGCTCGCTCCAACGAGGGGGCTACGAGCAGTACTTC. The chain combines TRBV11-2 with TRBJ2-7; D is perhaps TRBD1 (6 bases). V was pared by 4 bases and J by 3 bases, with 16 bases between. The CDR3 spans 15 residues. Germline V gene data show CDR1 as SGHAT and CDR2 as FQNNGV.

The chain couples TRBV6-2 or TRBV6-3 to TRBJ2-7; no reliable D call. V lost 6 bases and J 2 bases, leaving 14 bases between the germline ends. In germline, CDR1 is MNHEY, CDR2 SVGEGT. This CDR3 has 14 residues. CDR3 in DNA: TGTGCCAGCAGCCCGTCCATGGATCCCTACGAGCAGTACTTC. This codes for CASSPSMDPYEQYF.

At least ten counts were recorded for this clonotype. The J gene is TRBJ2-5, the V gene TRBV5-1, with TRBD1 matching over 8 bases. The CDR3 runs to 14 residues. The germline V gene encodes CDR1 SGHRS and CDR2 YFSETQ. V lost 4 bases, J lost 5 bases, and 7 bases stayed unmatched. The CDR3 spells CASSDRTGSETQYF. The CDR3 nucleotides are TGCGCCAGCAGCGACCGGACAGGGAGTGAGACCCAGTACTTC.

The gene calls are TRBV6-1 and TRBJ1-1; D call uncertain. The CDR3 has 10 amino acids. CDR1 and CDR2 (germline): MNHNS, SASEGT. The ends were cut back, 5 bases at V and 7 bases at J, with 5 bases in the middle. CDR3 residues: CASSRVEAFF. CDR3 sequence (DNA): TGTGCCAGCAGTAGGGTTGAAGCTTTCTTT.

The sample holds many counts of this clonotype. The rearrangement joins TRBV6-2 or TRBV6-3 to TRBJ1-1; no definite D call. This CDR3 is 12 amino acids long. Germline values: CDR1 MNHEY, CDR2 SVGEGT. V shed 5 bases and J shed 4 bases, with 8 bases lying between them. Here the CDR3 reads CASSPLPTEAFF. CDR3 sequence (DNA): TGTGCCAGCAGTCCCTTACCCACTGAAGCTTTCTTT.

The table lists this clonotype with many counts. The chain links TRBV12-5 to TRBJ1-2; D is perhaps TRBD1 (5 bases). The V end was cut by 1 base, the J end by 4 bases, with 13 bases between. Germline V gene lookup returns CDR1 LGHNT and CDR2 FRNRAP. The CDR3 covers 15 residues. The CDR3 loop is CASGLASQGIYGYTF. The CDR3 DNA sequence: TGTGCTAGTGGTTTGGCCTCCCAGGGTATCTATGGCTACACCTTC.

This clonotype was detected ten times or more. The gene calls are TRBV6-2 or TRBV6-3 and TRBJ2-3; D call uncertain. CDR3 length equals 15 residues. Germline values: CDR1 MNHEY, CDR2 SVGEGT. V was trimmed by 4 bases and J by 2 bases, leaving 13 bases between them. CDR3 residues: CASSLTEAPTDTQYF. CDR3 nucleotides: TGTGCCAGCAGTTTGACGGAAGCTCCCACAGATACGCAGTATTTT.

The chain couples TRBV6-1 to TRBJ1-2; a possible D gene is TRBD1 (6 bases). CDR1 MNHNS and CDR2 SASEGT come from the germline V gene. The CDR3 has 14 residues. Trimming pared 4 bases from V and 8 bases from J, leaving 17 bases between. The CDR3 DNA follows: TGTGCCAGCAGTGTAACACAGGGCGGAAGAGGCTACACCTTC. It specifies CASSVTQGGRGYTF.

This clonotype has ten or more counts. Germline and junction disagree at one end, which may indicate a read error. This sequence joins TRBV6-1 and TRBJ2-2; D gene unclear. This CDR3 is built from 12 residues. The germline CDR1 and CDR2 sequences are MNHNS and SASEGT. Written as DNA, the CDR3 is TGTGCCTCCCGACGGAACAGCGGGGAGCTGTTTTTT. Translating gives CASRRNSGELFF.

This clonotype was observed many times. The V gene is TRBV25-1, the J gene TRBJ1-2; 8 bases line up with TRBD1. Trimming removed 3 bases from V and 8 bases from J; junction bases left unmatched: 8. Germline V gene data show CDR1 as MGHDK and CDR2 as SYGVNS. There are 14 residues in the CDR3. The CDR3 nucleotides read TGTGCCAGCAGTGAGGTCGGGACAGGCGCAGGCTACACCTTC. This gives the protein CASSEVGTGAGYTF.

This chain links TRBV27 with TRBJ2-5; D ambiguous. Germline CDR1 and CDR2: MNHEY and SMNVEV (reference sequence). V lost 4 bases and J lost 5, with 11 bases in between. CDR3 length: 13 residues. The CDR3 protein is CASSSWKGETQYF. The CDR3 DNA sequence: TGTGCCAGCAGTTCATGGAAGGGCGAGACCCAGTACTTC.

This sequence joins TRBV24-1 and TRBJ2-5, with D possibly being TRBD1 (6 bases). Trimming cost V 0 bases and J 4 bases, with 11 bases left between them. Germline CDR1 reads KGHDR; CDR2 reads SFDVKD. The CDR3 is 15 amino acids. This CDR3 reads CATSDLIAGAETQYF. Here the CDR3 DNA reads TGTGCCACCAGTGATTTGATCGCAGGGGCAGAGACCCAGTACTTC.

This clonotype was seen repeatedly, ten times or more. The gene calls are TRBV6-4 and TRBJ1-1; no definite D call. The CDR3 consists of 12 residues. The V gene's germline CDR1 is MRHNA and CDR2 SNTAGT. Trimming cost V 7 bases and J 7 bases, with 13 bases left between them. Here the CDR3 DNA reads TGTGCCAGCACCCTATGGTCGCGTGAAGCTTTCTTT. Translated, it gives CASTLWSREAFF.

This clonotype was recorded at least ten times. The chain employs TRBV2 and TRBJ2-2; D possibly corresponds to TRBD2 (6 bases). V was pared by 7 bases and J by 4 bases, with 13 bases between. The CDR3 is made up of 14 amino acids. Per germline, CDR1 SNHLY and CDR2 FYNNEI. CDR3 DNA sequence: TGTGCCAGCACACGGGGGAGAAGCACCGGGGAGCTGTTTTTT. Translation gives CASTRGRSTGELFF. The whole variable domain, filled in from reference TRBV2 and TRBJ2-2, reads EPEVTQTPSHQVTQMGQEVILRCVPISNHLYFYWYRQILGQKVEFLVSFYNNEISEKSEIFDDQFSVERPDGSNFTLKIRSTKLEDSAMYFCASTRGRSTGELFFGEGSRLTVL.

There are many counts of this clonotype. The J gene is TRBJ2-2, the V gene TRBV28, with D perhaps matching TRBD2 (5 bases). The CDR3 loop spans 15 amino acids. Trimming removed 7 bases from V and 1 base from J, with 13 bases in between. The V gene's germline CDR1 is MDHEN and CDR2 SYDVKM. This chain's CDR3 is CASNLLGLNTGELFF. In DNA form, the CDR3 reads TGTGCCAGCAATCTCCTAGGACTGAACACCGGGGAGCTGTTTTTT.

This clonotype was found many times. The chain carries TRBV2 and TRBJ1-5; 7 positions match TRBD1. Germline CDR1 is SNHLY and CDR2 is FYNNEI. The CDR3 spans 14 residues. Losses at the gene ends were 5 bases for V and 5 bases for J; bases not matched to a gene: 6. CDR3 sequence reads: CASSSDRVDQPQHF. The CDR3 nucleotides read TGTGCCAGCAGTAGTGACAGGGTGGATCAGCCCCAGCATTTT.

This clonotype was found many times. V gene TRBV4-2 combines with J gene TRBJ2-7; weak D call: TRBD2 (6 bases). The germline V gene encodes CDR1 LGHNA and CDR2 YNFKEQ. This CDR3 contains 18 residues. V was pared by 4 bases and J by 7 bases, with 29 bases between. Written as DNA, the CDR3 is TGTGCCAGCAGCCCCCCGGCGGGCGGGAAGGGGAGGAGTAGGGAGCAGTACTTC. Its protein is CASSPPAGGKGRSREQYF.

The CDR3 spells CASSSPQVPQYF. As DNA, the CDR3 is TGTGCCAGCAGTTCCCCTCAGGTGCCCCAGTACTTC. This chain uses TRBV6-2 or TRBV6-3 with TRBJ2-5, with D unclear. The CDR3 covers 12 residues. The V gene's germline CDR1 is MNHEY and CDR2 SVGEGT. V lost 4 bases, J lost 9 bases, and 12 bases lay in between.

This clonotype was seen many times. The chain links TRBV12-3 or TRBV12-4 to TRBJ2-2; the match to TRBD1 covers 8 bases. This CDR3 comprises 14 residues. The ends lost 5 bases at V and 7 bases at J; junction bases unmatched: 6. The CDR3 DNA reads as TGTGCCAGCAGTCCCGACAGGGGTCTCGGGGAGCTGTTTTTT. Its translation is CASSPDRGLGELFF.

In this sample, this clonotype turned up once. V is TRBV7-2 and J is TRBJ1-1, with D uncertain. Trimming shortened V by 0 bases and J by 7 bases, and 9 bases separated the two germline ends. Germline CDR1 and CDR2: SGHTA and FQGNSA. This CDR3 is 13 amino acids long. The CDR3 sequence is CASSLASLNEAFF. The CDR3 coding sequence is TGTGCCAGCAGCTTAGCATCCCTCAATGAAGCTTTCTTT. The full variable domain, its missing parts supplied by reference TRBV7-2 and TRBJ1-1, is GAGVSQSPSNKVTEKGKDVELRCDPISGHTALYWYRQSLGQGLEFLIYFQGNSAPDKSGLPSDRFSAERTGGSVSTLTIQRTQQEDSAVYLCASSLASLNEAFFGQGTRLTVV.

This clonotype was seen many times. V and J are TRBV28 and TRBJ2-7; 11 bases fit TRBD1. Germline CDR1 MDHEN, CDR2 SYDVKM. J was trimmed by 4 bases and V by 6 bases; bases with no gene match: 14. This CDR3 spans 17 amino acids. The CDR3 DNA reads as TGTGCCAGCAGCCCCGGGGCGGGACAGGGGGTGCTGTACGAGCAGTACTTC. Translation: CASSPGAGQGVLYEQYF. Combining the CDR3 with reference TRBV28 and TRBJ2-7 gives the whole variable domain DVKVTQSSRYLVKRTGEKVFLECVQDMDHENMFWYRQDPGLGLRLIYFSYDVKMKEKGDIPEGYSVSREKKERFSLILESASTNQTSMYLCASSPGAGQGVLYEQYFGPGTRLTVT.

This clonotype was observed at least ten times. The chain employs TRBV7-2 and TRBJ2-4; TRBD2 agrees at 10 bases. V gave up 4 bases and J gave up 0 bases; unmatched junction bases: 15. Germline loops: CDR1 SGHTA, CDR2 FQGNSA. The CDR3 runs to 20 residues. CDR3 DNA: TGTGCCAGCAGCTATTTACTAGCGGGGCGAGTAACCTTAGCCAAAAACATTCAGTACTTC. The encoded protein is CASSYLLAGRVTLAKNIQYF.

This clonotype has a count of ten or more. The chain recombines TRBV6-2 or TRBV6-3 with TRBJ2-2; D is unclear. Trimming removed 2 bases at V and 6 bases at J, with 10 bases between. This CDR3 is 14 amino acids long. Germline-derived CDR1 and CDR2 are MNHEY and SVGEGT. The CDR3 nucleotides read TGTGCCAGCAGTTACCAGGTGACGGCCGGGGAGCTGTTTTTT. Amino acids: CASSYQVTAGELFF.

This clonotype was counted ten times or more. The V and J genes are TRBV14 and TRBJ1-5; the D is unclear. The CDR3 covers 16 residues. The germline CDR1 and CDR2 sequences are SGHDN and FVKESK. Trimming shortened V by 0 bases and J by 6 bases, and 15 bases separated the two germline ends. The CDR3 DNA reads as TGTGCCAGCAGCCAAGATAGCGCAGGCGTCCGTCAGCCCCAGCATTTT. It codes for CASSQDSAGVRQPQHF.

The V and J genes are TRBV29-1 and TRBJ2-7; weak D call: TRBD2 (6 bases). Per the germline V gene, CDR1 is SQVTM and CDR2 is ANQGSEA. The CDR3 is 12 amino acids. V was shortened by 7 bases and J by 1 base, with 11 bases between the two germline ends. This CDR3 reads CSARDFSYEQYF. The DNA for the CDR3 is TGCAGCGCTAGGGACTTTTCCTACGAGCAGTACTTC.